Shown below are 24 T cell receptor beta chains from a single sample sequenced in a study of cytomegalovirus exposure and HLA in healthy donors. TCRdb keeps only in-frame clones here, not all; method: immunoSEQ multiplex PCR. The table lists about 120,000 clones, around 89% of them singletons, with almost 1.5% in the top ten. The sequenced sample consisted of PBMCs. These receptors all come from a woman aged 25 to 39 in good health and CMV-seropositive.

The genes are TRBV28 and TRBJ2-2; no definite D call. CDR1 and CDR2 from the germline V gene are MDHEN and SYDVKM. V was clipped by 10 bases and J by 7 bases, with 19 bases between them. The CDR3 loop spans 14 amino acids. Here the CDR3 reads CATFLAGFGGELFF. The CDR3 region has the DNA TGTGCCACCTTCCTTGCCGGGTTTGGCGGGGAGCTGTTTTTT.

This chain joins TRBV28 and TRBJ1-2; weak D call: TRBD1 (6 bases). The CDR3 has 13 amino acids. V was pared by 2 bases and J by 5 bases, with 9 bases between. Looked up from germline, CDR1 is MDHEN and CDR2 is SYDVKM. The CDR3 reads CASSLQGFYGYTF. The CDR3 DNA is TGTGCCAGCAGTTTACAGGGGTTTTATGGCTACACCTTC.

V is TRBV15 and J is TRBJ2-5, with 9 bases matching TRBD2. CDR1 LNHNV and CDR2 YYDKDF come from the germline V gene (reference sequence). The CDR3 has 16 residues. J lost 4 bases, V lost 1 base, and 7 bases had no gene match. The CDR3 here is CATSRAPAGGPETQYF. Written as DNA, the CDR3 is TGTGCCACCAGCAGAGCACCGGCGGGGGGGCCAGAGACCCAGTACTTC.

This chain connects TRBV27 to TRBJ1-6, with 7 bases that match TRBD1. CDR3 length: 12 residues. Trimming cost V 5 bases and J 10 bases; bases outside gene matches: 2. CDR1 is MNHEY, CDR2 SMNVEV, per germline (reference sequence). The CDR3 region has the DNA TGTGCCAGCAGTCTCAGGGGGTCACCCCTCCACTTT. Residues: CASSLRGSPLHF.

The sample holds a few counts of this clone. The chain is built from TRBV4-2 and TRBJ2-7, with a tentative D call TRBD1 (6 bases). The CDR3 has 15 amino acids. Deletions cut 0 bases from V and 3 bases from J, with 12 bases between. Germline V lookup: CDR1 LGHNA, CDR2 YNFKEQ. The CDR3 region has the DNA TGTGCCAGCAGCCAAGACGGGACATACTTCTACGAGCAGTACTTC. This sequence encodes CASSQDGTYFYEQYF.

The chain employs TRBV5-6 and TRBJ2-5, with TRBD2 identical over 7 bases. Germline V CDR1 and CDR2: SGHDT, YYEEEE. The J segment lost 2 bases and the V segment lost 2 bases, leaving 6 bases of the junction unmatched. The CDR3 runs to 15 residues. DNA of the CDR3: TGTGCCAGCAGCTTCACGGGAGGACCACAAGAGACCCAGTACTTC. It is translated as CASSFTGGPQETQYF.

The chain links TRBV5-1 to TRBJ1-1; tentatively, D is TRBD1 (6 bases). Germline V gives CDR1 SGHRS, CDR2 YFSETQ. V lost 3 bases and J 7 bases, leaving 10 bases between the germline ends. The CDR3 has 12 amino acids. Here the CDR3 reads CASSYRAGEAFF. CDR3 nucleotides: TGCGCCAGCAGCTACAGGGCCGGTGAAGCTTTCTTT.

Written as DNA, the CDR3 is TGTGCCAGCAGCCAAGTAGCGGGGGGCTTGGACGAGCAGTACTTC. It translates to CASSQVAGGLDEQYF. The genes are TRBV4-2 and TRBJ2-7; 10 bases agree with TRBD2. There are 15 residues in the CDR3. With 1 base clipped from V and 5 bases from J, the junction kept 5 bases outside the gene matches. Germline V gene data show CDR1 as LGHNA and CDR2 as YNFKEQ.

The chain joins TRBV28 to TRBJ2-7; TRBD2 is a possible D gene (6 bases). V lost 6 bases to trimming and J lost 0 bases, with 15 bases between them. Germline-derived CDR1 and CDR2 are MDHEN and SYDVKM. The length of the CDR3 is 15 residues. The CDR3 DNA reads TGTGCCAGCAGCACCGGTGGGACTTACTCCTACGAGCAGTACTTC. As protein: CASSTGGTYSYEQYF. Drawing the rest from reference TRBV28 and TRBJ2-7, the complete variable domain is DVKVTQSSRYLVKRTGEKVFLECVQDMDHENMFWYRQDPGLGLRLIYFSYDVKMKEKGDIPEGYSVSREKKERFSLILESASTNQTSMYLCASSTGGTYSYEQYFGPGTRLTVT.

The chain has TRBV28 and TRBJ2-1; 15 bases match TRBD2. Losses at the gene ends were 2 bases for V and 7 bases for J; bases not matched to a gene: 6. The CDR3 has 17 amino acids. Germline V gene data show CDR1 as MDHEN and CDR2 as SYDVKM. The CDR3 coding sequence is TGTGCCAGCAGTTTAGGACTAGCGGGAGGGATTTTTAATGAGCAGTTCTTC. Residues: CASSLGLAGGIFNEQFF.

The genes are TRBV6-1 and TRBJ2-4; 7 bases are shared with TRBD1. Germline-derived CDR1 and CDR2 are MNHNS and SASEGT. The CDR3 contains 14 residues. With V trimmed by 6 bases and J by 1 base, 3 bases remained unmatched. The chain's CDR3 is CASSDRVAKNIQYF. In DNA, the CDR3 is TGTGCCAGCAGCGACAGGGTGGCCAAAAACATTCAGTACTTC.

The chain joins TRBV19 to TRBJ2-7; D remains unclear. Germline values: CDR1 LNHDA, CDR2 SQIVND (reference sequence). V lost 2 bases and J lost 7, with 9 bases in between. This CDR3 region has 12 residues. CDR3 nucleotides: TGTGCCAGTAGTATAATTACGCGGGAGCAGTACTTC. It is translated as CASSIITREQYF.

The chain is built from TRBV7-2 and TRBJ2-1; maybe TRBD1 (6 bases). The CDR3 covers 16 residues. Trimming cost V 0 bases and J 9 bases, with 18 bases left between them. CDR1 is SGHTA and CDR2 is FQGNSA in the germline V gene. Here the CDR3 reads CASSLAPGAGGGEQFF. Here the CDR3 DNA reads TGTGCCAGCAGCTTAGCCCCAGGGGCTGGGGGTGGTGAGCAGTTCTTC.

The chain links TRBV4-1 to TRBJ2-3; D may be TRBD2 (6 bases). Trimming removed 3 bases from V and 6 bases from J, with 16 bases in between. The CDR3 is 15 residues long. In germline, CDR1 is MGHRA, CDR2 YSYEKL. The CDR3 loop is CASSHPGRGIDTQYF. The DNA for the CDR3 is TGCGCCAGCAGCCACCCGGGGCGGGGTATTGATACGCAGTATTTT.

This chain uses TRBV10-3 with TRBJ2-2; perhaps TRBD1 as D (7 bases). The CDR3 length is 16 residues. Per the germline V gene, CDR1 is ENHRY and CDR2 is SYGVKD. V lost 0 bases and J lost 5, with 13 bases in between. CDR3 amino acids: CAISESRQGGTGELFF. The CDR3 nucleotides are TGTGCCATCAGTGAGTCGAGGCAGGGGGGAACCGGGGAGCTGTTTTTT.

The CDR3 spells CASSQTGISYEQYF. The DNA of the CDR3 is TGTGCCAGCAGCCAGACGGGGATCTCCTACGAGCAGTACTTC. The chain links TRBV5-4 to TRBJ2-7; a weak D match, TRBD2 (5 bases). Between the trimmed V and J ends, which lost 4 bases and 0 bases, there was a span of 11 bases. This CDR3 has 14 amino acids. In germline, CDR1 is SGHNT, CDR2 YYREEE (reference sequence).

J is TRBJ2-7 and V is TRBV18; 7 bases are a match to TRBD1. Germline V gene sequence: CDR1 KGHSH, CDR2 LQKENI. J gave up 2 bases and V 3 bases, and 19 bases lay outside the gene matches. The CDR3 is 19 amino acids. The CDR3 DNA follows: TGTGCCAGCTCACCCGTCGGGACAGTTACTCCGGAGGCCCCCTACGAGCAGTACTTC. The encoded protein is CASSPVGTVTPEAPYEQYF.

V and J are TRBV7-3 and TRBJ2-1; tentative D call: TRBD1 (5 bases). V dropped 5 bases and J dropped 5 bases, with 13 bases sitting between them. The CDR3 spans 14 residues. Germline V gives CDR1 SGHTA, CDR2 FQGTGA. This CDR3 reads CASSPGQGNNEQFF. Written as DNA, the CDR3 is TGTGCCAGCAGCCCCGGGCAGGGCAACAATGAGCAGTTCTTC. The full variable domain, completed using reference TRBV7-3 and TRBJ2-1, is GAGVSQTPSNKVTEKGKYVELRCDPISGHTALYWYRQSLGQGPEFLIYFQGTGAADDSGLPNDRFFAVRPEGSVSTLKIQRTERGDSAVYLCASSPGQGNNEQFFGPGTRLTVL.

The CDR3 DNA reads TGTGCCAGCAGTGACTCAGGGGGATACAATCAGCCCCAGCATTTT. Translation gives CASSDSGGYNQPQHF. The chain combines TRBV25-1 with TRBJ1-5; 7 bases are shared with TRBD1. The V segment lost 3 bases and the J segment 3 bases; nucleotides outside the gene matches: 5. This CDR3 is built from 15 residues. Germline V CDR1 and CDR2: MGHDK, SYGVNS.

The genes are TRBV30 and TRBJ2-1; D is undetermined. Looked up from germline, CDR1 is GTSNPN and CDR2 is SVGIG (reference sequence). The CDR3 has 12 amino acids. The ends were cut back, 4 bases at V and 4 bases at J, with 8 bases in the middle. The chain's CDR3 is CAWKITYNEQFF. As DNA, the CDR3 is TGTGCCTGGAAAATAACTTACAATGAGCAGTTCTTC.

V is TRBV14 and J is TRBJ1-2, with TRBD1 identical over 7 bases. The germline V gene has CDR1 SGHDN and CDR2 FVKESK. CDR3 length equals 14 residues. Trimming took 5 bases from V and 0 from J; bases not matched to a gene: 3. The CDR3 nucleotides read TGTGCCAGCAGCAACAGGGGAGCTAACTATGGCTACACCTTC. The encoded protein is CASSNRGANYGYTF.

Only a few counts were recorded for this clone. This rearrangement joins TRBV10-2 to TRBJ2-7, with a weak D call TRBD2 (5 bases). V lost 3 bases, J lost 5 bases, and 14 bases lay in between. The CDR3 loop spans 14 amino acids. The germline V gene has CDR1 WSHSY and CDR2 SAAADI. CDR3 residues: CASSEREIAHEQYF. CDR3 DNA sequence: TGCGCCAGCAGTGAACGGGAAATTGCCCACGAGCAGTACTTC.

The chain joins TRBV29-1 to TRBJ2-1; 14 bases line up with TRBD2. CDR1 and CDR2 (germline): SQVTM, ANQGSEA. The CDR3 is 14 residues long. J was trimmed by 6 bases and V by 6 bases; bases with no gene match: 4. In DNA form, the CDR3 reads TGCAGCGTCGCCGGACTAGCGGGAGGCAATGAGCAGTTCTTC. Amino acid sequence: CSVAGLAGGNEQFF.

The CDR3, as DNA: TGTGCCAGCGGTCTGACAAGGGGGAAAGAAAAACTGTTTTTT. Amino acid sequence: CASGLTRGKEKLFF. The rearrangement joins TRBV7-9 to TRBJ1-4; D possibly corresponds to TRBD1 (6 bases). Germline loops: CDR1 SEHNR, CDR2 FQNEAQ (reference sequence). The CDR3 loop spans 14 amino acids. V lost 8 bases, J lost 8 bases, and 18 bases lay in between.